This T cell receptor (beta chain) was obtained from a study of T cell responses to AZD1222 COVID-19 vaccine. Germline loops: CDR1 MNHNY, CDR2 SVGAGI (reference sequence). The CDR3 totals 15 residues. The ends were cut back, 6 bases at V and 2 bases at J, with 13 bases in the middle. To note about this clone: Its antigen remains unidentified.

Some clones are missing from TCRdb's copy, which holds only in-frame ones; the method was immunoSEQ multiplex PCR. There are fewer than 200,000 clones in the sample; more than 80% occur only once, and about 3.6% lies in the top ten. Regarding the study as a whole: After the peak T cell response, and only then, were repertoires sampled. Just five or six AZD1222 recipients tested seropositive at baseline.

The chain recombines TRBV6-6 with TRBJ2-2; D tentatively fits TRBD1 or TRBD2 (5 bases each). This receptor was taken from an adult who received the MenACWY meningococcal vaccine as a control. Source: peripheral blood, taken 28 days after the second dose of the MenACWY control vaccine. The CDR3 loop is CASSPGQGNTGELFF. Written as DNA, the CDR3 is TGTGCCAGCAGCCCGGGGCAGGGAAACACCGGGGAGCTGTTTTTT.